This TCR beta chain was retrieved from a study of blood T cells in healthy people across ages. Combining a sample-barcoded 5' primer with a J-beta primer mix, a second PCR ran for roughly 6 to 12 cycles. TCRdb fed the 5' RACE reads into MiXCR, producing one record per CDR3 protein. The sample has about 400,000 distinct CDR3 sequences, about 55% seen once. The CDR3 covers 17 residues. Germline lookup yields CDR1 MGHRA and CDR2 YSYEKL. Germline trimming cut 0 bases from V and 0 bases from J; bases unmatched to any gene: 4. Study-wide findings and caveats: Significant beta diversity loss was already apparent by age roughly 40, declining roughly linearly.

With regard to this clonotype: The antigen remains unidentified.

Sequenced material: blood. The origin of this receptor is a man in his 60s in good health. V usage is TRBV4-1 and J usage is TRBJ2-1; TRBD2 agrees at 8 bases. CDR3 nucleotides: TGCGCCAGCAGCCAAGATAGCGGGACCAGCTCCTACAATGAGCAGTTCTTC. Protein: CASSQDSGTSSYNEQFF.